These T cell receptor beta chains were read from a single sample in a study of T cell repertoires in cytomegalovirus infection. Via MiXCR, TCRdb re-called the reads, giving one row per CDR3 protein. Of approximately 180,000 distinct CDR3 sequences in the sample, roughly a fifth were seen once. Sequencing used PBMCs. All receptors derive from a human donor in good health (CMV status not recorded). Some clones in this sample may be carry-over from other donors' samples. Both conserved end residues are part of each CDR3. A D gene is named only where the DNA matches it firmly. A row's size may be missing; if present it is once, few, many or a size class.

j_gene,v_gene,d_gene,abundance,CDR3nt,CDR3aa
TRBJ2-2,TRBV12-3/TRBV12-4,-,many,TGTGCCAGCAGCATCGCACAGGGGAACACCGGGGAGCTGTTTTTT,CASSIAQGNTGELFF
TRBJ1-1,TRBV3-1,-,few,TGTGCCAGCAGCCAGGGACTCATGAACACTGAAGCTTTCTTT,CASSQGLMNTEAFF
TRBJ2-1,TRBV7-8,TRBD1,few,TGTGCCAGCAGCTTAGGCAGGGGGCATGAGCAGTTCTTC,CASSLGRGHEQFF
TRBJ2-3,TRBV6-1,TRBD2,-,TGTGCCAGCAGGGTAGCGGGGGGGGCAGATACGCAGTATTTT,CASRVAGGADTQYF
TRBJ1-2,TRBV6-2/TRBV6-3,TRBD1,-,TGTGCCAGCAGGGATGGGACAGACTATGGCTACACCTTC,CASRDGTDYGYTF
TRBJ1-5,TRBV20-1,-,-,TGCAGTGCTAGGGTTCCCGGGGGCAGCAATCAGCCCCAGCATTTT,CSARVPGGSNQPQHF
TRBJ2-2,TRBV11-2,TRBD2,-,TGTGCCAGCTCCGCCAGCGGGACGGTCGGGGAGCTGTTTTTT,CASSASGTVGELFF
TRBJ2-1,TRBV20-1,TRBD2,few,TGCAGTGCCCGGGCCCCAGGCGGGAGTTCCTCCTACAATGAGCAGTTCTTC,CSARAPGGSSSYNEQFF
TRBJ2-3,TRBV27,-,few,TGTGCCAGCAGTTTATTAAGGCAGAACACAGATACGCAGTATTTT,CASSLLRQNTDTQYF
TRBJ1-5,TRBV12-3/TRBV12-4,-,few,TGTGCCAGCAGTCACAGGGTCGGCAATCAGCCCCAGCATTTT,CASSHRVGNQPQHF
TRBJ1-3,TRBV24-1,-,few,TGTGCCACCAGGAGGAGGGACCTGAGCTCTGGAAACACCATATATTTT,CATRRRDLSSGNTIYF
TRBJ1-1,TRBV6-5,TRBD1,many,TGTGCCAGCAGTCCGCGGACCGGGACAGGGGCCAGCATGAACACTGAAGCTTTCTTT,CASSPRTGTGASMNTEAFF
TRBJ1-1,TRBV19,TRBD1,many,TGTGCCAGTAGGTTACAGGGGGGGACTGAAGCTTTCTTT,CASRLQGGTEAFF
TRBJ1-3,TRBV29-1,-,-,TGCAGCGTTTCTGCGGGGGTCGGAAACACCATATATTTT,CSVSAGVGNTIYF
TRBJ2-7,TRBV7-2,-,many,TGTGCCAGCAGCTTCCGGGTTACCTACGAGCAGTACTTC,CASSFRVTYEQYF
TRBJ1-3,TRBV10-1,TRBD1,few,TGCGCCAGCTCGTCCTCGACAGGGAGGTCCTCTGGAAACACCATATATTTT,CASSSSTGRSSGNTIYF
TRBJ2-5,TRBV12-3/TRBV12-4,TRBD1,many,TGTGCCAGCAGTTCCAGGACAGGGCCTGCCCAAGAGACCCAGTACTTC,CASSSRTGPAQETQYF
TRBJ2-1,TRBV7-9,TRBD2,-,TGTGCCAGCAGCTCTAGCGGTCTCTCCTACAATGAGCAGTTCTTC,CASSSSGLSYNEQFF
TRBJ2-1,TRBV2,TRBD1,-,TGTGCCAGCAGGAACAGGGGGCTGCACAATGAGCAGTTCTTC,CASRNRGLHNEQFF
TRBJ2-1,TRBV29-1,-,-,TGCAGCGTCGGACAGACTAGCTACAATGAGCAGTTCTTC,CSVGQTSYNEQFF
TRBJ1-5,TRBV28,TRBD1,few,TGTGCCAGCAGTCCAGGACGACAGGGGAGTAGGCCCCAGCATTTT,CASSPGRQGSRPQHF
TRBJ2-1,TRBV28,-,few,TGTGCCAGCAGTTTAGTGTGGAACAATGAGCAGTTCTTC,CASSLVWNNEQFF
TRBJ2-1,TRBV19,-,-,TGTGCCAGTAGTTTCGAGGTTTCAGGTCCCTACAATGAGCAGTTCTTC,CASSFEVSGPYNEQFF
TRBJ1-1,TRBV19,-,-,TGTGCCAGTAGTATGTCCTTCCTTTCGACTGAAGCTTTCTTT,CASSMSFLSTEAFF
TRBJ2-3,TRBV7-9,-,many,TGTGCCAGCAGCCCCTACCTGGGGGATACGCAGTATTTT,CASSPYLGDTQYF
TRBJ2-7,TRBV7-3,-,-,TGTGCCAGCAGCTTAACTAGCGTCTCCTACGAGCAGTACTTC,CASSLTSVSYEQYF
TRBJ1-2,TRBV6-6,-,-,TGTGCCAGCAGCAATACCCCCTATGGCTACACCTTC,CASSNTPYGYTF
TRBJ1-2,TRBV14,-,-,TGTGCCAGCAGCCCCCGGGGGAGAGATTTTAACTATGGCTACACCTTC,CASSPRGRDFNYGYTF
TRBJ2-7,TRBV7-8,-,-,TGTGCCAGCAGCTTCGGACCAGAAGTCTACGAGCAGTACTTC,CASSFGPEVYEQYF
TRBJ1-3,TRBV28,-,-,TGTGCCAGCAGCCCTACCCGGGGGGGCGGAAACACCATATATTTT,CASSPTRGGGNTIYF
TRBJ1-1,TRBV7-8,-,few,TGTGCCAGCAGCTCCGTGGGGGTCGGAGCTTTCTTT,CASSSVGVGAFF
TRBJ1-1,TRBV27,TRBD1,-,TGTGCCAGAGGCAACGGACAGGACTACGGCTTTGAAGCTTTCTTT,CARGNGQDYGFEAFF
TRBJ2-5,TRBV2,TRBD1,-,TGTGCCAGCCTTCAGGGGGCTGGAGAGACCCAGTACTTC,CASLQGAGETQYF
TRBJ2-1,TRBV5-5,-,many,TGTGCCAGCAGCTTCCCAGGGAGACGGTTCTTC,CASSFPGRRFF
TRBJ1-6,TRBV5-5,TRBD1,-,TGTGCCAGCAGCTTGGTAGGGACAGGACTTAATAATTCACCCCTCCACTTT,CASSLVGTGLNNSPLHF
TRBJ1-1,TRBV12-3/TRBV12-4,-,many,TGTGCCAGCAGTCCGGGGCGTGAAGCTTTCTTT,CASSPGREAFF
TRBJ2-7,TRBV19,-,few,TGTGCCAGCCGAGGGCCTGGGGAGCAGTACTTC,CASRGPGEQYF
TRBJ1-5,TRBV19,-,few,TGTGCCAGTAGTATGTCAGGGAACCAGCCCCAGCATTTT,CASSMSGNQPQHF
TRBJ2-1,TRBV20-1,TRBD2,-,TGCAGTGCCCCGGATGTGAATAGCGGGGGAGAGCAGTTCTTC,CSAPDVNSGGEQFF
TRBJ2-3,TRBV11-2,-,many,TGTGCCAGCAGCTTCGGGGGGCGGGACACAGATACGCAGTATTTT,CASSFGGRDTDTQYF
TRBJ2-7,TRBV6-1,TRBD1,few,TGTGCCAGCAGTGACCGGACAGGGGGAGCCTACGAGCAGTACTTC,CASSDRTGGAYEQYF
TRBJ1-2,TRBV11-2,-,few,TGTGCCAGCATGGTCGGGCAGGGCCGATTCAACTATGGCTACACCTTC,CASMVGQGRFNYGYTF
TRBJ1-2,TRBV5-1,TRBD1,many,TGCGCCAGCAGCTTGGCGGGACAGCGTTATGGCTACACCTTC,CASSLAGQRYGYTF
TRBJ2-7,TRBV7-9,-,few,TGTGCCAGCAGCTTACAGGTCCACGAGCAGTACTTC,CASSLQVHEQYF
TRBJ2-5,TRBV7-6,TRBD2,many,TGTGCCAGCAGCTTCGGTAGCGGGAGACGGGAGACCCAGTACTTC,CASSFGSGRRETQYF
TRBJ1-1,TRBV5-1,TRBD1,-,TGCGCCAGCAGTCGGGGGACAGACGGGAGTGAAGCTTTCTTT,CASSRGTDGSEAFF
TRBJ1-2,TRBV13,-,few,TGTGCCAGCAGCTCCCGCAGCGGGGGCGGCTATGGCTACACCTTC,CASSSRSGGGYGYTF
TRBJ1-2,TRBV12-3/TRBV12-4,-,-,TGTGCCAGCAGTCCCCTTTCGAACTATGGCTACACCTTC,CASSPLSNYGYTF
TRBJ2-1,TRBV7-6,-,-,TGTGCCAGCAGCTCTCCCGTGATAACGGGCTATGAGCAGTTCTTC,CASSSPVITGYEQFF
TRBJ2-1,TRBV11-1,TRBD2,many,TGTGCCAGCAGCTTAGCAGGGACTAGCGGGAGGGTCTCAATATTCCATGAGCAGTTCTTC,CASSLAGTSGRVSIFHEQFF
TRBJ2-5,TRBV12-3/TRBV12-4,-,few,TGTGCCAGCAATCCAGGGGGGACGCTAGGGGAGACCCAGTACTTC,CASNPGGTLGETQYF
TRBJ2-5,TRBV20-1,TRBD2,-,TGCAGTGCTAGAGTTGCTAGCGGGAGTATAGGAGAGACCCAGTACTTC,CSARVASGSIGETQYF
TRBJ1-1,TRBV6-2/TRBV6-3,TRBD1,few,TGTGCCAGCAGTCCATCGGCAGGGGGTAGAGAGAACACTGAAGCTTTCTTT,CASSPSAGGRENTEAFF
TRBJ2-4,TRBV4-1,TRBD2,-,TGCGCCAGCAGCCAAGTCTCTGGACTAGCAATGGACATTCAGTACTTC,CASSQVSGLAMDIQYF
TRBJ1-2,TRBV12-3/TRBV12-4,-,few,TGTGCCAGCATTGAGATCGGGGCCCAGAGGGGGGACTATGGCTACACCTTC,CASIEIGAQRGDYGYTF